The source of this T cell receptor (beta chain) is a study of Ad26.COV2.S vaccination and SARS-CoV-2 variants. The wider study: The Ad26.COV2.S arm of the COV1001 trial was where the donor was placed. By the intramuscular route, Ad26.COV2.S was given once, or twice 56 days apart.

Treatment of the sample: roughly 20 received Ad26.COV2.S at low or high dose, single or two shots; about 5 received placebo; per-sample allocation not given. Day 63 after the first injection of vaccine or placebo was the sampling time. This Boston cohort included adults aged 18-55 years. Wuhan-strain SARS-CoV-2 spike was expressed by the Ad26 vector that made up the vaccine. Some clones are missing from TCRdb's copy, which holds only in-frame ones; the method was immunoSEQ multiplex PCR. The sample gives roughly 680,000 clones, more than 80% of which show up once; approximately 1.5% is in the top ten. Between the trimmed V and J ends, which lost 4 bases and 6 bases, there was a span of 15 bases. The length of the CDR3 is 15 residues. Germline CDR1 is LGHDT and CDR2 is YNNKEL (reference sequence).

The material was peripheral blood, obtained in a trial of Ad26.COV2.S vaccine versus placebo. This receptor was identified in a person between 18 and 65 years old who received the Ad26.COV2.S COVID-19 vaccine or a placebo. The chain links TRBV3-1 (or the pseudogene TRBV3-2) to TRBJ2-2, with D perhaps matching TRBD1 (7 bases). For the CDR3, the DNA is TGTGCCAGCAGCCCATGGACAGGCGGGGCCGGGGAGCTGTTTTTT. As protein: CASSPWTGGAGELFF.